Listed below are T cell receptor beta chains from one sample, sequenced in a study of blood T cell repertoires in COVID-19. The method was immunoSEQ multiplex PCR; TCRdb's version includes in-frame clones alone and lacks a portion of them. This sample has 150,000 to 250,000 clones, with more than 75% found just once. The source material was peripheral blood. All receptors derive from a woman aged 40 to 50 with COVID-19, enrolled during active disease. Both conserved end residues are part of each CDR3. Fields, in order: V gene, J gene, D gene, clone size, CDR3 DNA, CDR3 protein. A D gene is named only where the DNA matches it firmly. The size entry is marked missing in some rows and otherwise reads once, few, many or a size class.

>TRBV14|TRBJ1-1|NA|NA
TGTGCCAGCAGCCAAGATTGGGGGGTAGACACTGAAGCTTTCTTT
CASSQDWGVDTEAFF
>TRBV5-1|TRBJ1-4|NA|NA
TGCGCCAGCAGCTCCACCCCGAAGCGGACGGCGGGTGCAACTAATGAAAAACTGTTTTTT
CASSSTPKRTAGATNEKLFF
>TRBV4-1|TRBJ2-7|NA|NA
TGCGCCAGCAGCCAAGTCGGAGGGGGAGGGCCCTACGAGCAGTACTTC
CASSQVGGGGPYEQYF
>TRBV19|TRBJ2-7|NA|NA
TGTGCCAAGCTTTTCTACGAGCAGTACTTC
CAKLFYEQYF
>TRBV6-2/TRBV6-3|TRBJ2-3|NA|NA
TGTGCCAGCAGTCGGCCCCAGGGGCTAGGGACAGATACGCAGTATTTT
CASSRPQGLGTDTQYF
>TRBV7-2|TRBJ1-4|TRBD1|NA
TGTGCCAGCAGCTATTCAACAGGGGATAGGAATGAAAAACTGTTTTTT
CASSYSTGDRNEKLFF
>TRBV2|TRBJ1-5|NA|NA
TGTGCCAGCAGGGAGAGGGTTGGCAATCAGCCCCAGCATTTT
CASRERVGNQPQHF
>TRBV5-5|TRBJ1-3|NA|once
TGTGCCAGCAGCTTGCAGGTCACGCAAAACACCATATATTTT
CASSLQVTQNTIYF
>TRBV30|TRBJ2-7|TRBD1|NA
TGTGCCTGGGTAACCGGGACAGGGGACTACGAGCAGTACTTC
CAWVTGTGDYEQYF
>TRBV5-1|TRBJ1-4|NA|NA
TGCGCCAGCAGCCACCCAGGTAGCGATGAAAAACTGTTTTTT
CASSHPGSDEKLFF
>TRBV3-1/TRBV3-2|TRBJ2-7|NA|NA
TGTGCCAGCTCCGACAGATACGAGCAGTACTTC
CASSDRYEQYF
>TRBV5-6|TRBJ1-5|NA|NA
TGTGCCAGCAGCTTGGGCGGAGGGAGGTTTAGGGATCAGCCCCAGCATTTT
CASSLGGGRFRDQPQHF
>TRBV7-2|TRBJ2-3|TRBD2|NA
TGTGCCAGCAGCTTAGCGCTAGCGGGGATCACAGATACGCAGTATTTT
CASSLALAGITDTQYF
>TRBV7-9|TRBJ2-1|TRBD2|NA
TGTGCCAGCAGCTTAGTGGGTAGCGGGTTTTCCTACAATGAGCAGTTCTTC
CASSLVGSGFSYNEQFF
>TRBV4-1|TRBJ2-7|NA|NA
TGCGCCAGCAGCCAAGATAGTCTGGACGAGCAGTACTTC
CASSQDSLDEQYF
>TRBV7-6|TRBJ1-3|NA|few
TGTGCCAGCAGCTTCGGGGGGGTCGCGACTGGAAACACCATATATTTT
CASSFGGVATGNTIYF
>TRBV7-9|TRBJ2-2|TRBD1|NA
TGTGCCACCCCCTCCGGGACAGGGCGTACCGGGGAGCTGTTTTTT
CATPSGTGRTGELFF
>TRBV10-3|TRBJ1-2|NA|NA
TGTGCCATCAGTGATCGGCAGGATAACTATGGCTACACCTTC
CAISDRQDNYGYTF
>TRBV18|TRBJ1-1|NA|NA
TGTGCCAGCTCACTGGGGGGACCCAACACTGAAGCTTTCTTT
CASSLGGPNTEAFF
>TRBV7-2|TRBJ2-1|NA|NA
TGTGCCAGCAGCTTGTCTTACTACAATGAGCAGTTCTTC
CASSLSYYNEQFF
>TRBV24-1|TRBJ1-2|TRBD1|many
TGTGCCACCAGTGCGGACAGGGGGGATGGCTACACCTTC
CATSADRGDGYTF
>TRBV14|TRBJ1-5|NA|NA
TGTGCCAGCAGCCTTACAGGGTCCTATCAGCCCCAGCATTTT
CASSLTGSYQPQHF
>TRBV3-1/TRBV3-2|TRBJ2-3|TRBD1|NA
TGTGCCAGCAGCCAGAGGACAGGGGGCTGGGGGACAGATACGCAGTATTTT
CASSQRTGGWGTDTQYF
>TRBV7-8|TRBJ1-5|NA|NA
TGTGCCAGCAGCTTAGGCATCGGTCGGCCCCAGCATTTT
CASSLGIGRPQHF
>TRBV30|TRBJ1-6|NA|NA
TGTGCCTGGAGTCTTACAGGGAAGAATTCACCCCTCCACTTT
CAWSLTGKNSPLHF
>TRBV7-9|TRBJ2-5|TRBD2|NA
TGTGCCAGCGGGTCGGGAGGGCCTGAGACCCAGTACTTC
CASGSGGPETQYF
>TRBV3-1/TRBV3-2|TRBJ2-3|TRBD1|NA
TGTGCCAGCGCCGGGACAGAAAGTCGAGATACGCAGTATTTT
CASAGTESRDTQYF
>TRBV10-2|TRBJ1-5|NA|once
TGCGCCAGCAGTGGCGGGGTCATTAGTCAGCCCCAGCATTTT
CASSGGVISQPQHF
>TRBV7-2|TRBJ1-2|NA|NA
TGTGCCAGCAGCCCCTCGGCGGAGACCTATGGCTACACCTTC
CASSPSAETYGYTF
>TRBV9|TRBJ2-7|NA|NA
TGTGCCAGCAGCGAAGGGGTAGCTGATGCCTACGAGCAGTACTTC
CASSEGVADAYEQYF
>TRBV10-3|TRBJ2-6|NA|NA
TGTGCCATCAGTTCTACCTCATACGGGGGGGCCAACGTCCTGACTTTC
CAISSTSYGGANVLTF
>TRBV10-2|TRBJ1-1|TRBD1|NA
TGCGCCAGCAGGCCGGGACAGGGGTGGACTGAAGCTTTCTTT
CASRPGQGWTEAFF
>TRBV5-4|TRBJ2-5|TRBD2|NA
TGTGCCAGCAGCCAGGGACTAGCGGGGGGGCAAGAGACCCAGTACTTC
CASSQGLAGGQETQYF
>TRBV15|TRBJ1-3|NA|NA
TGTGCCACCAGCAGAGCCTACAGCTCTGGAAACACCATATATTTT
CATSRAYSSGNTIYF
>TRBV27|TRBJ1-5|TRBD1|NA
TGTGCCAGCAGTTTGACAGGGTGGGATCAGCCCCAGCATTTT
CASSLTGWDQPQHF
>TRBV28|TRBJ1-3|TRBD1|NA
TGTGCCAGCAGTTCCCCAGGGGGCTCCTCTGGAAACACCATATATTTT
CASSSPGGSSGNTIYF
>TRBV7-9|TRBJ2-3|NA|NA
TGTGCCAGCAGCTCTTCCGGCGGGGCCACAGATACGCAGTATTTT
CASSSSGGATDTQYF
>TRBV2|TRBJ2-5|TRBD1|NA
TGTGCCAGCTCTTCAGGGGGCGTCAGAACTGGCCAAGAGACCCAGTACTTC
CASSSGGVRTGQETQYF
>TRBV21-1|TRBJ2-3|NA|few
TGTGCCAGCAGCAAGGGCCTAGCGGGGCACCTTTGCACAGATACGCAGTATTTT
CASSKGLAGHLCTDTQYF
>TRBV5-5|TRBJ1-2|TRBD1|NA
TGTGCCAGCAGCTCCGGGACAGGCGGAGCGTTTGATGGCTACACCTTC
CASSSGTGGAFDGYTF